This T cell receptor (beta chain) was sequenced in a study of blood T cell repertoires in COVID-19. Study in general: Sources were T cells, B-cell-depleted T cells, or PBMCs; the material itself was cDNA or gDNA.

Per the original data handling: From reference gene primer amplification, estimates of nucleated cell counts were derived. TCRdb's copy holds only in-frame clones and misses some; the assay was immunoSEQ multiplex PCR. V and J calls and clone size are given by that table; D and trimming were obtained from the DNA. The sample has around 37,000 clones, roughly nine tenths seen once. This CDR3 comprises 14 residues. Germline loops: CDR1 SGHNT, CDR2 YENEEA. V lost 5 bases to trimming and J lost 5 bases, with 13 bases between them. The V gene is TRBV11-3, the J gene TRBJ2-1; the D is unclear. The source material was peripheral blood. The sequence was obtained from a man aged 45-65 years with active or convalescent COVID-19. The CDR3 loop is CASSLTGYNNEQFF. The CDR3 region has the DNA TGTGCCAGCAGCCTGACGGGTTATAACAATGAGCAGTTCTTC. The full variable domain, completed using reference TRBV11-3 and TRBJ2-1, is EAGVVQSPRYKIIEKKQPVAFWCNPISGHNTLYWYLQNLGQGPELLIRYENEEAVDDSQLPKDRFSAERLKGVDSTLKIQPAELGDSAVYLCASSLTGYNNEQFFGPGTRLTVL.